The entry below describes one T cell receptor beta chain. Replicate sorted-subset PCRs were loaded with 150 to 250 ng DNA, 30,000 to 35,000 T cell genomes. Authors' data handling: ImmunoSEQ sequences covered only the junction and lacked quality scores; filtering therefore differed. Profiled with immunoSEQ multiplex PCR; TCRdb holds only in-frame clones, not every one. That table is the source of V, J and clone size, and D and trimming were worked out from the DNA. The table lists 630,000 or so clones, about 98% of them singletons. This entry is derived from a study of shared clonotypes between healthy human individuals. The CDR3 sequence is 16 residues long. The V and J ends lost 0 bases and 1 base, in that order; junction bases with no gene match: 6. Per the germline V gene, CDR1 is SQVTM and CDR2 is ANQGSEA. CD45RO-negative CD8 cells positively selected for CCR7 made up the naive population, which excluded terminally differentiated effector memory CD45RA+ cells.

The source of this sequence is a man younger than 40 in good health. The chain uses TRBV29-1 and TRBJ2-7; 10 bases agree with TRBD1. The sequenced sample was naive CD8+ T cells sorted from blood. CDR3 nucleotide sequence: TGCAGCGTTGAAGATCTCGGGACAGGGGAGTCCTACGAGCAGTACTTC. It codes for CSVEDLGTGESYEQYF.